The present T cell receptor (beta chain) was sequenced within a study of T cells in Graves' hyperthyroidism and ophthalmopathy. In the study overall: Peripheral blood was taken when the disease was first diagnosed, before any treatment began.

Pregnant or lactating patients were excluded, as were those with uncontrolled infection or other autoimmune disease. Each 10 ml fresh peripheral blood draw supplied the PBMCs. RNA transcripts were the template for amplifying TCR beta CDR3 regions. The HTBI set primed first-round TCR CDR3 RT-PCR. A single record per CDR3 protein comes from TCRdb applying MiXCR to the multiplex PCR reads. The table includes fewer than 600,000 distinct CDR3 sequences, 13% to 15% detected once. Study-wide results and caveats: In the blood, most expanded thyroid clonotypes above 0.001 appeared as well.

This clonotype was observed at least ten times. The antigen is not known. The V end was cut by 4 bases, the J end by 5 bases, with 10 bases between. Germline lookup yields CDR1 SSHAT and CDR2 FNYEAQ (reference sequence). The CDR3 length is 13 residues. The TCR originated in a woman between 18 and 29 years old with Graves' hyperthyroidism. Sequencing used blood. V usage is TRBV7-7 and J usage is TRBJ2-3; D uncertain. In DNA form, the CDR3 reads TGTGCCAGCAGCTCGGTAATTCAAGATACGCAGTATTTT. It translates to CASSSVIQDTQYF.